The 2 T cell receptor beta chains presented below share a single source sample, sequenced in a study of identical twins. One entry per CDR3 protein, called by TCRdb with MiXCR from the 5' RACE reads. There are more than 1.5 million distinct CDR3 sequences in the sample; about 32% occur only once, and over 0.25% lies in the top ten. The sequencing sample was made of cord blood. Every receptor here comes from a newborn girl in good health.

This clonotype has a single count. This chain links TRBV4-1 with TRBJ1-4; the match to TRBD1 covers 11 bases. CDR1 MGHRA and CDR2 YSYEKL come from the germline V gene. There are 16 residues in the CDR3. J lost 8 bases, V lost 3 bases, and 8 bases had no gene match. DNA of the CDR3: TGCGCCAGCAGCCAGGGGACAGGGGGGATCGGGGAAAAACTGTTTTTT. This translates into CASSQGTGGIGEKLFF.

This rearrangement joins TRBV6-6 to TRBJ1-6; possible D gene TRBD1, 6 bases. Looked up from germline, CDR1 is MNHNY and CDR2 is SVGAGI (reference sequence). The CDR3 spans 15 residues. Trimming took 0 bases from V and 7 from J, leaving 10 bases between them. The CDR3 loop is CASSYSRQGNSPLHF. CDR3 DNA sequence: TGTGCCAGCAGTTACTCGCGGCAGGGGAATTCACCCCTCCACTTT.